The clone carrying this T cell receptor (beta chain) was seen a single time. Its antigen remains unidentified. Unmatched junction bases numbered 5, after V lost 5 bases and J lost 5 bases. Looked up from germline, CDR1 is LNHNV and CDR2 is YYDKDF (reference sequence). There are 14 residues in the CDR3. This specimen belongs to a study of T cell responses to AZD1222 COVID-19 vaccine. Broader study findings: Reportedly, nearly half the spike-specific TCRs target unmutated variant regions.

Produced via immunoSEQ multiplex PCR; TCRdb's table is partial and in-frame only. The table has roughly 120,000 clones, approximately 85% seen once; the top ten hold about 6.2%. This chain joins TRBV15 and TRBJ1-4; 7 nucleotides align to TRBD1. Specimen: peripheral blood, collected on day 0 of AZD1222 vaccination. The sequence came from an adult in good health. The CDR3 loop reads CATSAGQRNEKLFF. In DNA, the CDR3 is TGTGCCACCAGCGCGGGACAGAGAAATGAAAAACTGTTTTTT.